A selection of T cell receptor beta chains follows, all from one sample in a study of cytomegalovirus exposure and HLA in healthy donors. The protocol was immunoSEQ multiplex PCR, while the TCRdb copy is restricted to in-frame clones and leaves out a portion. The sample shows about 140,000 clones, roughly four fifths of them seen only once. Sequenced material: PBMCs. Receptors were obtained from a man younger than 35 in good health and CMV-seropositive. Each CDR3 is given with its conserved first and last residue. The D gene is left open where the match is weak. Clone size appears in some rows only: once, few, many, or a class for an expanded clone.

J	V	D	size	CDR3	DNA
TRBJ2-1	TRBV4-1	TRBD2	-	CASSQGTSGSSYNEQFF	TGCGCCAGCAGCCAGGGGACTAGCGGGAGCTCCTACAATGAGCAGTTCTTC
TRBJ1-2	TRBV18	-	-	CASSPEVGYGYTF	TGTGCCAGCTCACCAGAGGTGGGCTATGGCTACACCTTC
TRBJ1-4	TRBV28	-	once	CASSLSGINEKLFF	TGTGCCAGCAGTCTCAGTGGCATCAATGAAAAACTGTTTTTT
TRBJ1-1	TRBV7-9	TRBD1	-	CASSGTGTEAFF	TGTGCCAGCAGCGGGACAGGGACTGAAGCTTTCTTT
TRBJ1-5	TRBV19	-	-	CASSITGPNQPQHF	TGTGCCAGTAGTATCACAGGGCCTAATCAGCCCCAGCATTTT
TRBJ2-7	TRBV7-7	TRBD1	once	CASSLQDRGEQYF	TGTGCTAGCAGCTTACAGGACAGGGGCGAGCAGTACTTC
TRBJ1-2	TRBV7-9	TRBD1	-	CASSLDGGQGVRGYTF	TGTGCCAGCAGCTTAGATGGAGGACAGGGGGTTAGGGGCTACACCTTC
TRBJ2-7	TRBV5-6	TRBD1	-	CASSLEQGAAYEQYF	TGTGCCAGCAGCTTGGAACAGGGGGCCGCCTACGAGCAGTACTTC
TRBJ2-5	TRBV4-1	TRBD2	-	CASSQDSGGPGTQYF	TGCGCCAGCAGCCAAGATAGCGGGGGGCCCGGGACCCAGTACTTC
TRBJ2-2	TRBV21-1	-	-	CASSGPGQGFGELFF	TGTGCCAGCAGCGGGCCGGGACAGGGGTTCGGGGAGCTGTTTTTT
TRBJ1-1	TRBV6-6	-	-	CASSYSEGWSEAFF	TGTGCCAGCAGTTACTCAGAGGGTTGGAGTGAAGCTTTCTTT
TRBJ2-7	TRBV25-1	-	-	CASSEPIRVEQYF	TGTGCCAGCAGTGAACCGATCAGGGTTGAGCAGTACTTC
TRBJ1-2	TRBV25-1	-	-	CASSAFLGASYGYTF	TGTGCCAGCAGTGCGTTTTTAGGGGCGAGCTATGGCTACACCTTC
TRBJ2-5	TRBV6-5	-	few	CASSEGEEYF	TGTGCCAGCAGTGAGGGCGAGGAGTACTTC